The following is a TCR beta chain sequence with its context. What it recognizes is unknown. This specimen comes from a study of T cell responses to AZD1222 COVID-19 vaccine. Study-level results: AZD1222 recipients seropositive at baseline numbered only 5 or 6.

V was clipped by 6 bases and J by 0 bases, with 8 bases between them. Looked up from germline, CDR1 is LNHDA and CDR2 is SQIVND (reference sequence). The CDR3 spans 13 residues. TCRdb's table, derived via immunoSEQ multiplex PCR, lists solely in-frame clones and lacks some. The sample yields about 150,000 clones, 87% seen once. This TCR came from an adult who received the AZD1222 COVID-19 vaccine. The V call is TRBV19, the J call TRBJ1-1; D is perhaps TRBD1 (5 bases). Sequencing used peripheral blood, obtained 28 days after the second AZD1222 dose. Here the CDR3 DNA reads TGTGCCAGTAGGGGGACCGTGAACACTGAAGCTTTCTTT. Its translation: CASRGTVNTEAFF.